The 21 T cell receptor beta chains below were found in one sample sequenced in a study of OX40 agonist ivuxolimab in advanced cancers. Sequenced by immunoSEQ multiplex PCR; TCRdb stores in-frame clones only, minus some. The sample yields approximately 82,000 clones, less than 90% seen once. The material sequenced was CD4+ or CD8+ T cells sorted from blood, taken in a trial of the OX40 agonist ivuxolimab. The receptor set was obtained from an adult with an advanced solid tumor such as melanoma, head and neck, liver or kidney cancer.

The chain is built from TRBV30 and TRBJ2-7; D not resolved. Germline V gives CDR1 GTSNPN, CDR2 SVGIG (reference sequence). CDR3 length: 11 amino acids. Deletions cut 0 bases from V and 5 bases from J, with 5 bases between. This CDR3 is CAWSVGHEQYF. In DNA form, the CDR3 reads TGTGCCTGGAGTGTAGGGCACGAGCAGTACTTC.

The J gene is TRBJ1-6, the V gene TRBV7-9; weak D call: TRBD1 (5 bases). CDR1 SEHNR and CDR2 FQNEAQ come from the germline V gene (reference sequence). This CDR3 contains 14 residues. V gave up 4 bases and J gave up 7 bases, with 11 bases separating them. The CDR3 reads CASSYRDRNSPLHF. The CDR3 nucleotides are TGTGCCAGCAGCTACCGGGACCGCAATTCACCCCTCCACTTT.

The chain recombines TRBV11-2 with TRBJ1-4, with D uncertain. The V end lost 3 bases, the J end lost 2 bases, and 7 bases lay between the germline ends. The CDR3 loop spans 14 amino acids. Germline V lookup: CDR1 SGHAT, CDR2 FQNNGV. CDR3 region: CASSFRRTNEKLFF. For the CDR3, the DNA is TGTGCCAGCAGCTTCAGAAGGACTAATGAAAAACTGTTTTTT.

V gene TRBV5-1 combines with J gene TRBJ1-1; D possibly corresponds to TRBD1 (6 bases). CDR3 size: 14 residues. Germline-derived CDR1 and CDR2 are SGHRS and YFSETQ. V gave up 4 bases and J gave up 5 bases, with 15 bases separating them. Written as DNA, the CDR3 is TGCGCCAGCAGCCCACAGGGAGAGGGGACTGAAGCTTTCTTT. As protein: CASSPQGEGTEAFF.

This rearrangement joins TRBV6-5 to TRBJ1-2; no definite D call. V was trimmed by 7 bases and J by 5 bases, leaving 14 bases between them. CDR1 MNHEY and CDR2 SVGAGI come from the germline V gene. The CDR3 is 13 residues long. The CDR3 spells CASTKGVSYGYTF. CDR3 DNA sequence: TGTGCCAGCACCAAGGGTGTTTCGTATGGCTACACCTTC.

The rearrangement links TRBV2 to TRBJ1-3; 7 bases align to TRBD1. The CDR3 length is 15 residues. J was trimmed by 0 bases and V by 5 bases; bases with no gene match: 4. The germline gives CDR1 SNHLY, CDR2 FYNNEI. The CDR3, as DNA: TGTGCCAGCAGTTTACAGGGGAACTCTGGAAACACCATATATTTT. Protein sequence: CASSLQGNSGNTIYF.

The chain combines TRBV11-2 with TRBJ2-1; the match to TRBD2 covers 8 bases. The V gene's germline CDR1 is SGHAT and CDR2 FQNNGV. The V segment lost 5 bases and the J segment 8 bases; nucleotides outside the gene matches: 14. The CDR3 runs to 16 residues. This CDR3 is CASSPTRTSSSDEQFF. The CDR3 region has the DNA TGTGCCAGCAGCCCCACCCGGACTAGCTCTAGCGATGAGCAGTTCTTC.

This clone is a singleton in its sample. V and J are TRBV5-1 and TRBJ2-3; 10 nucleotides agree with TRBD2. Germline V lookup: CDR1 SGHRS, CDR2 YFSETQ. The V and J ends lost 6 bases and 4 bases, in that order; junction bases with no gene match: 5. The CDR3 loop spans 14 amino acids. DNA for the CDR3: TGCGCCAGCACGAGCGGGGGGGCGGCAGATACGCAGTATTTT. Its translation is CASTSGGAADTQYF.

V is TRBV5-1 and J is TRBJ1-6; possible D gene TRBD1, 5 bases. Germline V gives CDR1 SGHRS, CDR2 YFSETQ. The CDR3 runs to 15 residues. The V end lost 0 bases, the J end lost 10 bases, and 14 bases lay between the germline ends. CDR3 residues: CASSLAGARWSPLHF. The CDR3 DNA follows: TGCGCCAGCAGCTTGGCCGGGGCCCGGTGGTCACCCCTCCACTTT.

The chain recombines TRBV6-6 with TRBJ1-2, with 8 bases lining up with TRBD1. The CDR3 totals 14 residues. CDR1 and CDR2 (germline): MNHNY, SVGAGI (reference sequence). Trimming took 6 bases from V and 5 from J; bases not matched to a gene: 8. CDR3 residues: CASSRPGQAYGYTF. The CDR3 DNA reads as TGTGCCAGCAGCCGCCCGGGACAGGCATATGGCTACACCTTC.

This chain uses TRBV7-8 with TRBJ2-7; perhaps TRBD2 as D (6 bases). Germline lookup yields CDR1 SGHVS and CDR2 FQNEAQ. This CDR3 region has 15 residues. Trimming shortened V by 4 bases and J by 3 bases, and 16 bases separated the two germline ends. The CDR3 here is CASSWAGGPLYEQYF. The CDR3 DNA follows: TGTGCCAGCAGCTGGGCCGGGGGTCCACTCTACGAGCAGTACTTC.

V is TRBV5-4 and J is TRBJ2-5, with 10 bases fitting TRBD1. The CDR3 extends over 17 amino acids. With V trimmed by 4 bases and J by 4 bases, 13 bases remained unmatched. From germline, CDR1 is SGHNT and CDR2 YYREEE (reference sequence). CDR3 loop: CASSRGDRGRKGETQYF. In DNA form, the CDR3 reads TGTGCCAGCAGCAGGGGAGACAGGGGGCGGAAGGGAGAGACCCAGTACTTC.

This rearrangement joins TRBV7-9 to TRBJ1-2; D perhaps matches TRBD1 (6 bases). This CDR3 contains 14 residues. Trimming took 5 bases from V and 3 from J, leaving 13 bases between them. The germline V gene has CDR1 SEHNR and CDR2 FQNEAQ (reference sequence). DNA for the CDR3: TGTGCCAGCAGCCCCCCGGGACACGACTATGGCTACACCTTC. Translated, it gives CASSPPGHDYGYTF.

The rearrangement uses TRBV7-6 and TRBJ1-6, with D possibly TRBD1 on 6 matching bases. Per germline, CDR1 SGHVS and CDR2 FNYEAQ. The CDR3 is 16 residues long. V was cut by 3 bases and J by 7 bases, with 16 bases left in between. CDR3 amino acids: CASSFSSNRANSPLHF. The DNA for the CDR3 is TGTGCCAGCAGCTTTAGTTCAAACAGGGCCAATTCACCCCTCCACTTT. Drawing the rest from reference TRBV7-6 and TRBJ1-6, the complete variable domain is GAGVSQSPRYKVTKRGQDVALRCDPISGHVSLYWYRQALGQGPEFLTYFNYEAQQDKSGLPNDRFSAERPEGSISTLTIQRTEQRDSAMYRCASSFSSNRANSPLHFGNGTRLTVT.

This clone was picked up one time. The chain uses TRBV7-2 and TRBJ1-5; D might be TRBD1 (6 bases). CDR1 and CDR2 from the germline V gene are SGHTA and FQGNSA. Between the trimmed V and J ends, which lost 1 base and 4 bases, there was a span of 11 bases. The CDR3 sequence is 15 residues long. The CDR3 is CASSLEGGQNQPQHF. The CDR3 nucleotides are TGTGCCAGCAGCTTAGAAGGGGGGCAAAATCAGCCCCAGCATTTT.

The chain employs TRBV19 and TRBJ1-4; a possible D gene is TRBD1 (6 bases). The germline gives CDR1 LNHDA, CDR2 SQIVND (reference sequence). The CDR3 is 14 residues long. The germline V and J ends were trimmed by 6 bases and 8 bases, with 16 bases remaining between them. The CDR3: CASSQYRAEEKLFF. The CDR3 nucleotides are TGTGCCAGTAGCCAATACAGGGCAGAGGAAAAACTGTTTTTT.

In its sample, this clone was seen once. This chain uses TRBV5-1 with TRBJ2-1, with 7 bases matching TRBD1. From germline, CDR1 is SGHRS and CDR2 YFSETQ. J lost 3 bases, V lost 0 bases, and 3 bases had no gene match. This CDR3 comprises 15 residues. In DNA, the CDR3 is TGCGCCAGCAGCTTGGGGGGGACAGACTACAATGAGCAGTTCTTC. This gives the protein CASSLGGTDYNEQFF.

This chain links TRBV7-2 with TRBJ2-5; a weak D match, TRBD2 (6 bases). V lost 5 bases and J lost 8, with 24 bases in between. The CDR3 is made up of 16 amino acids. Germline values: CDR1 SGHTA, CDR2 FQGNSA. As DNA, the CDR3 is TGTGCCAGCAGCCCGGGGGAGATGAGGGGCCGAGGAACCCAGTACTTC. Amino acid sequence: CASSPGEMRGRGTQYF.

This clone appeared a single time. CDR3 nucleotide sequence: TGTGCCCCGGGGCAGGGGCTAATTGGGACCGGGGAGCTGTTTTTT. It translates to CAPGQGLIGTGELFF. This chain connects TRBV7-9 to TRBJ2-2; the D gene is possibly TRBD1 (6 bases). Per the germline V gene, CDR1 is SEHNR and CDR2 is FQNEAQ (reference sequence). The length of the CDR3 is 15 residues. V dropped 11 bases and J dropped 5 bases, with 21 bases sitting between them.

The chain combines TRBV18 with TRBJ2-5; D may be TRBD1 or TRBD2 (5 bases each). Germline CDR1 reads KGHSH; CDR2 reads LQKENI. The CDR3 runs 13 residues. The germline V and J ends were trimmed by 9 bases and 1 base, with 12 bases remaining between them. CDR3 amino acids: CASTRDLQETQYF. The DNA for the CDR3 is TGTGCCAGTACCCGGGACCTCCAAGAGACCCAGTACTTC.

The J gene is TRBJ1-6, the V gene TRBV4-3, with D perhaps TRBD1 (5 bases). Trimming pared 6 bases from V and 6 bases from J, leaving 12 bases between. This CDR3 has 14 amino acids. Germline-derived CDR1 and CDR2 are LGHNA and YSLEER. The CDR3 DNA follows: TGCGCCAGCAGGACGGGACTGATTAATTCACCCCTCCACTTT. It specifies CASRTGLINSPLHF.